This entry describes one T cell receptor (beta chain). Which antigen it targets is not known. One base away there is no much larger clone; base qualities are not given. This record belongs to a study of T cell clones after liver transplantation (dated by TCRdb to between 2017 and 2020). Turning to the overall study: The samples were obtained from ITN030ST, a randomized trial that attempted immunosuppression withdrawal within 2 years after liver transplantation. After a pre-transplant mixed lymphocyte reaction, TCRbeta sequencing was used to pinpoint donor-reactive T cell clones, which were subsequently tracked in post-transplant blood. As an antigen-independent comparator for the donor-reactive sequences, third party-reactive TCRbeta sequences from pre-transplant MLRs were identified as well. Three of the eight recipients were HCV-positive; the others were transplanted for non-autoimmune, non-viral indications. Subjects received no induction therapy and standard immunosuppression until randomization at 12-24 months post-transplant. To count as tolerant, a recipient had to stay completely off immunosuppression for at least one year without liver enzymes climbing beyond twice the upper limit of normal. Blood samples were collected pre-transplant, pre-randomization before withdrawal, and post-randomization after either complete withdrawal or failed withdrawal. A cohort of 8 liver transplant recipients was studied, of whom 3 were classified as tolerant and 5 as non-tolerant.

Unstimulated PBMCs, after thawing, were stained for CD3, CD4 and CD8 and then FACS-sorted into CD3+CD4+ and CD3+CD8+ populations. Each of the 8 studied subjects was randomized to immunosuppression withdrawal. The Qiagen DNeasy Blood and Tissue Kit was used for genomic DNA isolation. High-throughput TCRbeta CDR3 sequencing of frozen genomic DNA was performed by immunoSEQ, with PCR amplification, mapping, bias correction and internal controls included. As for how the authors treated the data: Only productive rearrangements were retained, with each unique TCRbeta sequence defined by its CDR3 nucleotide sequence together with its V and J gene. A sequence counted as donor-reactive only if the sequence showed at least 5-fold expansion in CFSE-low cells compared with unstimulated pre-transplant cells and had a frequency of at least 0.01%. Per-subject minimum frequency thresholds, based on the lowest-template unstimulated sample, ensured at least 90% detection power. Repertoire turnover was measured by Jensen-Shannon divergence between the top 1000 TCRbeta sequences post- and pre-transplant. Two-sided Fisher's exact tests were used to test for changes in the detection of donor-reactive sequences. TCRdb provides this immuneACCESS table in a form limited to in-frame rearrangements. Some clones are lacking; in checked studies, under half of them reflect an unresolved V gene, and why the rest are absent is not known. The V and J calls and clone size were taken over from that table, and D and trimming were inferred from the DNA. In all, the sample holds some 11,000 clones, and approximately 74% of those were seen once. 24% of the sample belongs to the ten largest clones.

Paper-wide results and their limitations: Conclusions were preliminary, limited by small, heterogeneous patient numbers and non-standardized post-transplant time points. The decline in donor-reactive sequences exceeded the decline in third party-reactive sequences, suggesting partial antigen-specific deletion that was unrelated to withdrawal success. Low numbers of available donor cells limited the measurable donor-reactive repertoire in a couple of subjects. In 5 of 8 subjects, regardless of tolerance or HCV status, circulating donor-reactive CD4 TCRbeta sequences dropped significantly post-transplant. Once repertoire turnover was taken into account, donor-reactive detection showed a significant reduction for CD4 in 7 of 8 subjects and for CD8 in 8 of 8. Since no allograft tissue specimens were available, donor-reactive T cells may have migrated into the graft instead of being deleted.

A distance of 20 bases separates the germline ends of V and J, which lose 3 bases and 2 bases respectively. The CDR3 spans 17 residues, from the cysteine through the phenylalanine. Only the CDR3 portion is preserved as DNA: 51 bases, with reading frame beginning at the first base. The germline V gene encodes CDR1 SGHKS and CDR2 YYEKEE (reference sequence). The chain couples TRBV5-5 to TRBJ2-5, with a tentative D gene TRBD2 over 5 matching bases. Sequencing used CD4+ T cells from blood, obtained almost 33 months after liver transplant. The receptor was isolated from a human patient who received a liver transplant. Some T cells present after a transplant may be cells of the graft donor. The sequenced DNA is TGTGCCAGCAGCTCCTCTAGGCCGGTCGGGGTTCAAGAGACCCAGTACTTC. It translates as CASSSSRPVGVQETQYF.